This T cell receptor beta chain was profiled in a study of cytomegalovirus exposure and HLA in healthy donors. As for the study in general: The 90 to 150 validation repertoires, a later analysis reported, used the same platform as the approximately 670 first-cohort repertoires. Whole-study results and caveats: Published work reported that the classifier diagnosed cytomegalovirus status with high specificity and sensitivity.

Notes on this clone: Its antigen remains unknown.

Assay: immunoSEQ multiplex PCR; the TCRdb copy retains only in-frame clones and omits some. Here the sample spans about 160,000 clones, approximately 96% being singletons. Among the 120 or so subjects of the validation cohort, separate from the roughly 670-subject first cohort, were the donors. The CDR3 runs to 15 residues. From germline, CDR1 is SGHTA and CDR2 FQGNSA. V lost 5 bases and J lost 8; bases outside the gene matches: 10. The sequenced sample was PBMCs. This chain links TRBV7-2 with TRBJ1-4, with 8 nucleotides matching TRBD1. This clonotype was sampled from a woman aged 18-29 years in good health and CMV-seronegative. The CDR3 is CASSPSRGHGEKLFF. In DNA form, the CDR3 reads TGTGCCAGCAGCCCCTCCAGGGGGCATGGAGAAAAACTGTTTTTT.